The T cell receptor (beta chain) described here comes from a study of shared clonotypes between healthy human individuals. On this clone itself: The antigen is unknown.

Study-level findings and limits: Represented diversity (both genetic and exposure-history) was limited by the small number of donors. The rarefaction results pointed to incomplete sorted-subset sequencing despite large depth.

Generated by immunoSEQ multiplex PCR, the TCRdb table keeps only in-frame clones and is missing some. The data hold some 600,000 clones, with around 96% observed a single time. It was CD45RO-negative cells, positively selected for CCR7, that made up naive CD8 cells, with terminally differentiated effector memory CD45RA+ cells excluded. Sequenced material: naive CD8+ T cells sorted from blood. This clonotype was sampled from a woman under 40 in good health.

The CDR3 is CASSLPQGQETQYF. The CDR3 nucleotides are TGTGCCAGCAGCCTTCCACAGGGACAAGAGACCCAGTACTTC. The chain has TRBV5-4 and TRBJ2-5; D is perhaps TRBD1 (6 bases). V was cut by 4 bases and J by 2 bases, with 12 bases left in between. This CDR3 contains 14 residues. The V gene's germline CDR1 is SGHNT and CDR2 YYREEE (reference sequence).